A selection of T cell receptor beta chains follows, all from one sample in a study of OX40 agonist ivuxolimab in advanced cancers. This table comes from immunoSEQ multiplex PCR, and its TCRdb copy is limited to in-frame clones, with some not included. This table has roughly 70,000 clones, about 88% appearing once. Specimen: CD4+ or CD8+ T cells sorted from blood, collected in a trial of the OX40 agonist ivuxolimab. All receptors come from an adult with an advanced solid tumor such as melanoma, head and neck, liver or kidney cancer. CDR3s leave out the opening cysteine and the closing phenylalanine or tryptophan. D genes are given only for firm matches.

cdr3_aa v_call d_call j_call
ASSLDGTGVPETQY TRBV5-1 TRBD1 TRBJ2-5
ASAEGGGRINEQF TRBV5-1 . TRBJ2-1
ASSQGQGAGQY TRBV4-1 TRBD1 TRBJ2-7
ASVRKVNQPQH TRBV28 . TRBJ1-5
ASSLVEQPQH TRBV7-3 . TRBJ1-5
ASSTEAGVPYEQY TRBV9 TRBD2 TRBJ2-7
ASSLDSETQY TRBV7-8 . TRBJ2-5
ASRGGLGVTGELF TRBV6-5 TRBD2 TRBJ2-2
ASSKQGAVDEKLF TRBV5-5 TRBD1 TRBJ1-4
ASSPSGGSSYNEQF TRBV7-8 . TRBJ2-1
AISDGGSPEAF TRBV10-3 . TRBJ1-1
ASSQDGLINTEAF TRBV14 . TRBJ1-1
ASSTSSGTEAF TRBV7-9 . TRBJ1-1
ASSFREGWYEQY TRBV7-9 TRBD2 TRBJ2-7
AWRGWIGGSDTGELF TRBV30 . TRBJ2-2
ASRVKGEVPYEQY TRBV10-2 . TRBJ2-7
ASNPSGLQLSEKLF TRBV28 . TRBJ1-4
ASSTVSGGPYNEQF TRBV7-6 TRBD2 TRBJ2-1
ASSLAGGSGGQNEQF TRBV5-1 . TRBJ2-1
ASSSPGEAGAYGYT TRBV5-1 . TRBJ1-2
ASSRTGADTGELF TRBV18 TRBD1 TRBJ2-2
ASSPFSTDTQY TRBV18 . TRBJ2-3
ACLTVTGPGEQY TRBV30 . TRBJ2-7
SARGRYGYT TRBV20-1 . TRBJ1-2
ARSAGHEQY TRBV5-3 . TRBJ2-7
AWSQHTGGTMTEAF TRBV30 TRBD1 TRBJ1-1
ASRMSGTGGLETQY TRBV27 TRBD1 TRBJ2-5
ASSGRLAGGSNEQF TRBV19 TRBD2 TRBJ2-1
ASSASLQGGYGYT TRBV6-5 . TRBJ1-2
ASSLQLASEETQY TRBV4-2 TRBD2 TRBJ2-5
ASSYWGNEQF TRBV28 . TRBJ2-1
ASSLGTGGYEQY TRBV18 TRBD1 TRBJ2-7
ASSSSGRAKEQY TRBV6-5 TRBD2 TRBJ2-7
ASSLGRGYSEQF TRBV4-2 . TRBJ2-1
ASRLGGSSYNEQF TRBV27 TRBD2 TRBJ2-1
ASSPRTVITEAF TRBV18 . TRBJ1-1
ASSSGQGGYEQY TRBV5-1 TRBD1 TRBJ2-7
ASSLAVAGANVLT TRBV7-2 . TRBJ2-6
ASSIGTGRQPQH TRBV19 . TRBJ1-5
ASSLSTYEQY TRBV28 . TRBJ2-7
ASSLVAGASTDTQY TRBV7-9 TRBD2 TRBJ2-3
ASSPVLGTDTQY TRBV7-3 . TRBJ2-3
ASSGIQGAGSPQH TRBV19 TRBD1 TRBJ1-5
ASSFTGGVLYEQY TRBV28 TRBD1 TRBJ2-7
ASSLQRRATNEKLF TRBV28 . TRBJ1-4
ASSLVRVAEAF TRBV11-1 . TRBJ1-1
SVEDLVREQF TRBV29-1 . TRBJ2-1
ATSRRPGQGYEQY TRBV15 TRBD1 TRBJ2-7
AWTRGFGNTGELF TRBV30 . TRBJ2-2
ASSERSGINQPQH TRBV2 . TRBJ1-5
ASSLKTAKLF TRBV7-3 . TRBJ1-4
ASRSRGDTEAF TRBV5-1 TRBD1 TRBJ1-1
ASSHRGLMNTEAF TRBV6-5 TRBD1 TRBJ1-1
ASSFAPQNEQF TRBV7-9 . TRBJ2-1